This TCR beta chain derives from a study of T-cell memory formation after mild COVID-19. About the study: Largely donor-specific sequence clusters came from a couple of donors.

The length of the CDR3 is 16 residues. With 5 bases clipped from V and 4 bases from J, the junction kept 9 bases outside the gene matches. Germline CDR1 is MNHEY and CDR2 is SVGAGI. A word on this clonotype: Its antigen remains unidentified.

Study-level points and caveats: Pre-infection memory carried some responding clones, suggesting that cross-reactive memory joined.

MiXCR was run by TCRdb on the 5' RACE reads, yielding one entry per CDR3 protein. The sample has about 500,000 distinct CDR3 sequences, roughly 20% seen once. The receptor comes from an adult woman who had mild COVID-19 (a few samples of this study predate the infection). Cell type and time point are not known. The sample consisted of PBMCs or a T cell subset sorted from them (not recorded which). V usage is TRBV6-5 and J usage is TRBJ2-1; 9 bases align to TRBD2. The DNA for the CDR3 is TGTGCCAGCAGTCCCAGCGGGGGGATTAGGTACAATGAGCAGTTCTTC. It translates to CASSPSGGIRYNEQFF.